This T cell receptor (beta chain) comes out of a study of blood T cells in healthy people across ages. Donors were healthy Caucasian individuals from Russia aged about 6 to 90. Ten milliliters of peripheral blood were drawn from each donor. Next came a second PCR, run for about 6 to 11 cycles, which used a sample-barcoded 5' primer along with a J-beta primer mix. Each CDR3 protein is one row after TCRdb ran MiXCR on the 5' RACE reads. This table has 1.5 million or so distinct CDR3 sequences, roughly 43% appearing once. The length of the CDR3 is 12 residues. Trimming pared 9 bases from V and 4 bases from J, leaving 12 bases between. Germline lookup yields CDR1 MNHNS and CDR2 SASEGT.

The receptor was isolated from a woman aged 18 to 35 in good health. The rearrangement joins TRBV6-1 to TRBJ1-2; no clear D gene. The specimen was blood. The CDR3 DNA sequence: TGTGCCAGTCAAAGATATGGCTATGGCTACACCTTC. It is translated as CASQRYGYGYTF.